Below, 18 T cell receptor beta chains from the same sample are listed, as sequenced in a study of blood T cell repertoires in COVID-19. TCRdb's table, derived via immunoSEQ multiplex PCR, lists solely in-frame clones and lacks some. Of fewer than 200,000 clones in the sample, 84% were seen once. The sequenced sample consisted of peripheral blood. These receptors originate from a man aged 40-49 years who had recovered from COVID-19.

CDR3 sequence: CASSVVYEQFF. The DNA of the CDR3 is TGTGCCAGCAGTGTAGTCTATGAGCAGTTCTTC. The chain combines TRBV2 with TRBJ2-1; D ambiguous. Germline CDR1 reads SNHLY; CDR2 reads FYNNEI. The V and J ends lost 4 bases and 8 bases respectively, with 6 bases between them. This CDR3 spans 11 amino acids.

On this clone: Different DNA sequences within this sample yield the same CDR3. The chain employs TRBV7-2 and TRBJ1-5; 7 nucleotides match TRBD1. Germline loops: CDR1 SGHTA, CDR2 FQGNSA. The CDR3 totals 13 residues. V dropped 2 bases and J dropped 6; count of bases not matched to a gene: 1. The CDR3 DNA sequence: TGTGCCAGCAGCTTACAGGGGGGTCAGCCCCAGCATTTT. Amino acid sequence: CASSLQGGQPQHF.

The DNA for the CDR3 is TGTGCCAGTAGTATGCGGGGCATCACAGATACGCAGTATTTT. It yields the protein CASSMRGITDTQYF. The V gene is TRBV19, the J gene TRBJ2-3; D possibly corresponds to TRBD2 (6 bases). Trimming left V 3 bases short and J 2 bases short, with 9 bases between. The CDR3 runs to 14 residues. The V gene's germline CDR1 is LNHDA and CDR2 SQIVND (reference sequence).

This clone was recorded only once. The V and J genes are TRBV7-8 and TRBJ2-1; D is ambiguous. V was trimmed by 4 bases and J by 0 bases, leaving 10 bases between them. CDR1 and CDR2 (germline): SGHVS, FQNEAQ. This CDR3 has 15 residues. CDR3 residues: CASSYGLSSYNEQFF. The CDR3 DNA sequence: TGTGCCAGCAGCTATGGGCTTAGCTCCTACAATGAGCAGTTCTTC.

This clone was seen a single time. The chain employs TRBV9 and TRBJ1-2, with TRBD1 matching 7 bases. Germline CDR1 reads SGDLS; CDR2 reads YYNGEE. The CDR3 runs 12 residues. Trimming removed 3 bases from V and 14 bases from J; junction bases left unmatched: 10. CDR3 in amino acids: CASSAPTGYSTF. DNA of the CDR3: TGTGCCAGCAGCGCTCCGACAGGGTACAGTACCTTC.

The chain carries TRBV2 and TRBJ2-5, with a possible D match to TRBD2 (7 bases). Germline CDR1 SNHLY, CDR2 FYNNEI. Trimming cost V 6 bases and J 5 bases, with 19 bases left between them. This CDR3 comprises 15 residues. The CDR3 here is CASRGGRRAGETQYF. DNA of the CDR3: TGTGCCAGCAGGGGGGGGCGCCGGGCGGGGGAGACCCAGTACTTC.

This chain links TRBV5-6 with TRBJ1-2; 9 bases map to TRBD1. The CDR3 is made up of 13 amino acids. With 8 bases clipped from V and 5 bases from J, the junction kept 7 bases outside the gene matches. In germline, CDR1 is SGHDT, CDR2 YYEEEE. The CDR3 loop is CASNRGQEYGYTF. The CDR3 nucleotides read TGTGCCAGTAACAGGGGGCAAGAATATGGCTACACCTTC.

V gene TRBV19 combines with J gene TRBJ1-4, with 7 nucleotides matching TRBD1. This CDR3 has 14 residues. CDR1 and CDR2 from the germline V gene are LNHDA and SQIVND (reference sequence). Losses at the gene ends were 4 bases for V and 8 bases for J; bases not matched to a gene: 7. The CDR3 loop reads CASSKTGKREKLFF. The CDR3 DNA follows: TGTGCCAGTAGTAAGACAGGGAAAAGGGAAAAACTGTTTTTT.

Only a few counts were recorded for this clone. The rearrangement joins TRBV27 to TRBJ2-1; 13 bases are shared with TRBD2. V lost 4 bases to trimming and J lost 7 bases; unmatched junction nucleotides: 1. The CDR3 spans 14 residues. Germline lookup yields CDR1 MNHEY and CDR2 SMNVEV (reference sequence). This chain's CDR3 is CASSWTSGRNEQFF. The CDR3 DNA follows: TGTGCCAGCAGTTGGACTAGCGGGAGAAATGAGCAGTTCTTC.

This chain connects TRBV30 to TRBJ2-7; the D gene is possibly TRBD1 (6 bases). V was cut by 4 bases and J by 0 bases, with 16 bases left in between. The germline CDR1 and CDR2 sequences are GTSNPN and SVGIG (reference sequence). The CDR3 runs to 15 residues. CDR3 residues: CAWKRGSWGSYEQYF. For the CDR3, the DNA is TGTGCCTGGAAGAGGGGGTCGTGGGGCTCCTACGAGCAGTACTTC.

V is TRBV9 and J is TRBJ2-3, with 15 nucleotides matching TRBD2. Germline CDR1 reads SGDLS; CDR2 reads YYNGEE. The CDR3 totals 19 residues. Trimming at V came to 4 bases and at J to 0 bases, leaving 9 bases not matched to a gene. The CDR3 here is CASSQGLAGGADSTDTQYF. Here the CDR3 DNA reads TGTGCCAGCAGCCAGGGACTAGCGGGAGGCGCGGATAGCACAGATACGCAGTATTTT.

This chain connects TRBV4-1 to TRBJ2-1, with 10 nucleotides matching TRBD2. CDR3 length equals 17 residues. V shed 1 base and J 8 bases; nucleotides not matched to a gene: 11. Per germline, CDR1 MGHRA and CDR2 YSYEKL. The CDR3 protein is CASSQASGRALADEQFF. In DNA form, the CDR3 reads TGCGCCAGCAGCCAAGCCAGCGGGAGGGCCTTAGCAGATGAGCAGTTCTTC.

The table lists this clone with a count of one. The rearrangement uses TRBV5-1 and TRBJ2-3; 12 nucleotides align to TRBD2. This CDR3 has 16 amino acids. CDR1 and CDR2 (germline): SGHRS, YFSETQ. The V and J ends lost 4 bases and 3 bases, in that order; junction bases with no gene match: 6. The chain's CDR3 is CASSRATSGRTDTQYF. The CDR3 DNA sequence: TGCGCCAGCAGCAGAGCGACTAGCGGGAGAACAGATACGCAGTATTTT. The whole variable domain, remainder taken from reference TRBV5-1 and TRBJ2-3, is KAGVTQTPRYLIKTRGQQVTLSCSPISGHRSVSWYQQTPGQGLQFLFEYFSETQRNKGNFPGRFSGRQFSNSRSEMNVSTLELGDSALYLCASSRATSGRTDTQYFGPGTRLTVL.

This clone has a count of ten or more. The J gene is TRBJ1-1, the V gene TRBV7-8; D possibly corresponds to TRBD1 (6 bases). CDR3 length: 13 residues. Germline-derived CDR1 and CDR2 are SGHVS and FQNEAQ. V shed 0 bases and J shed 8 bases, with 10 bases lying between them. The DNA of the CDR3 is TGTGCCAGCAGCTTAGCCTTGCAGGGGGAAGCTTTCTTT. Translating gives CASSLALQGEAFF.

V and J are TRBV3-1 (or the pseudogene TRBV3-2) and TRBJ2-5; D perhaps matches TRBD1 (6 bases). The CDR3 extends over 15 amino acids. Trimming shortened V by 4 bases and J by 5 bases, and 17 bases separated the two germline ends. The V gene's germline CDR1 is LGHDT and CDR2 YNNKEL (reference sequence). This CDR3 is CASSRLWGPVETQYF. The CDR3 DNA is TGTGCCAGCAGCCGCCTTTGGGGGCCCGTCGAGACCCAGTACTTC.

The chain links TRBV30 to TRBJ2-3; D is possibly TRBD1 (5 bases). The CDR3 consists of 14 residues. Germline CDR1 GTSNPN, CDR2 SVGIG (reference sequence). Trimming pared 1 base from V and 2 bases from J, leaving 10 bases between. In DNA form, the CDR3 reads TGTGCCTGGAGTGAGGCAGGGATCACAGATACGCAGTATTTT. Amino acids: CAWSEAGITDTQYF.

The CDR3 region is CASTQRGYGYTF. In DNA form, the CDR3 reads TGTGCCAGCACTCAGCGGGGGTATGGCTACACCTTC. The genes are TRBV7-2 and TRBJ1-2, with D possibly TRBD1 on 5 matching bases. Germline assignment: CDR1 SGHTA and CDR2 FQGNSA. Trimming removed 7 bases at V and 5 bases at J, with 11 bases between. CDR3 length equals 12 residues.

The rearrangement uses TRBV12-3 or TRBV12-4 and TRBJ1-4; the D gene is possibly TRBD1 (6 bases). The CDR3 spans 13 residues. Trimming stripped 3 bases from V and 6 bases from J, with 8 bases between. The CDR3 sequence is CASSLSGDEKLFF. CDR3 bases: TGTGCCAGCAGTTTGTCAGGGGATGAAAAACTGTTTTTT.